This TCR beta chain comes out of a study of tumor-infiltrating lymphocytes in localized non-small cell lung cancer. The wider study: Tumor tissue and non-adjacent uninvolved lung came from each patient.

Sequencing was performed with immunoSEQ multiplex PCR; in TCRdb, only in-frame clones are kept and a portion is missing. The table includes roughly 13,000 clones, 70% to 85% detected once. Concerning this clone itself: Its antigen is not identified.

CDR1 is SGHAT, CDR2 FQNNGV, per germline. V lost 1 base and J 1 base, leaving 14 bases between the germline ends. The length of the CDR3 is 17 residues. Study-level findings and limits: Different pieces of the same tissue went to different assays, confounding technical variation with intratumor heterogeneity. TCR sequencing covered a subset of patients with enough tissue.

Sequenced input: uninvolved lung tissue not adjacent to the tumor. This TCR was recovered from a human donor with non-small cell lung cancer. This sequence joins TRBV11-2 and TRBJ1-3; possibly TRBD1 for D (5 bases). The CDR3 reads CASSLALDRVSGNTIYF. CDR3 nucleotide sequence: TGTGCCAGCAGCTTAGCCCTCGACAGAGTATCTGGAAACACCATATATTTT.